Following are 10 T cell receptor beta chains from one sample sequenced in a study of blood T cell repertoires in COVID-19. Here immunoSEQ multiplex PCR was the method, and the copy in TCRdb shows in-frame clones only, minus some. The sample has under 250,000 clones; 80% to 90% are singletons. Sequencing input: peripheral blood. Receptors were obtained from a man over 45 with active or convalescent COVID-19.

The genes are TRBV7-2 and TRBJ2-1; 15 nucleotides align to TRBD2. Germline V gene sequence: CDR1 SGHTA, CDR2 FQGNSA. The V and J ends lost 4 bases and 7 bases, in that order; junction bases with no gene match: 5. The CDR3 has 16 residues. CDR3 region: CASSSGLAGGENEQFF. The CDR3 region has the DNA TGTGCCAGCAGCTCAGGACTAGCGGGGGGGGAGAATGAGCAGTTCTTC.

CDR3 region: CAISESMRGTYNSPLHF. CDR3 bases: TGTGCCATCAGTGAGTCGATGAGAGGCACCTATAATTCACCCCTCCACTTT. The J gene is TRBJ1-6, the V gene TRBV10-3; D is unresolved. The germline V and J ends were trimmed by 0 bases and 2 bases, with 11 bases remaining between them. The germline V gene encodes CDR1 ENHRY and CDR2 SYGVKD. The CDR3 is 17 amino acids.

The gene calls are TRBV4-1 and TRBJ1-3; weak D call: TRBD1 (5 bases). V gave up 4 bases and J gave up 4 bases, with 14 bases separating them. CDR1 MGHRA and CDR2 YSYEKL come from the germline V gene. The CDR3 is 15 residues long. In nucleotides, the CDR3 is TGCGCCAGCAGCCGCGGTGGCGGGGACGGAAACACCATATATTTT. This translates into CASSRGGGDGNTIYF.

The CDR3 DNA sequence: TGTGCCAGCAGGGAAGGGGGATTCGGCAATCAGCCCCAGCATTTT. Protein: CASREGGFGNQPQHF. V gene TRBV28 combines with J gene TRBJ1-5; tentatively, D is TRBD1 (6 bases). The CDR3 runs 15 residues. Between the trimmed V and J ends, which lost 6 bases and 2 bases, there was a span of 14 bases. Germline V gives CDR1 MDHEN, CDR2 SYDVKM. Full variable domain (rest looked up from reference TRBV28 and TRBJ1-5): DVKVTQSSRYLVKRTGEKVFLECVQDMDHENMFWYRQDPGLGLRLIYFSYDVKMKEKGDIPEGYSVSREKKERFSLILESASTNQTSMYLCASREGGFGNQPQHFGDGTRLSIL.

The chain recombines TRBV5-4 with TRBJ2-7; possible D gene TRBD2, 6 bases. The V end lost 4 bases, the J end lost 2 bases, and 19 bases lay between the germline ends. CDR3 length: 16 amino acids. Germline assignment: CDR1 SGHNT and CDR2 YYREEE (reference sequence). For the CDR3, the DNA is TGTGCCAGCAGCCCGGGGGTTCCCAAATCCCCCTACGAGCAGTACTTC. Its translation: CASSPGVPKSPYEQYF.

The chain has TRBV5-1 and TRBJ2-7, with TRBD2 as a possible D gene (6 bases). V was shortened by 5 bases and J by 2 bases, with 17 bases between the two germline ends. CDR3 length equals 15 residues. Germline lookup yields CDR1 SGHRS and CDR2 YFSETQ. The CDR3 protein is CASREGRGLTYEQYF. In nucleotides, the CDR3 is TGCGCCAGCAGGGAGGGGCGAGGCTTGACCTACGAGCAGTACTTC.

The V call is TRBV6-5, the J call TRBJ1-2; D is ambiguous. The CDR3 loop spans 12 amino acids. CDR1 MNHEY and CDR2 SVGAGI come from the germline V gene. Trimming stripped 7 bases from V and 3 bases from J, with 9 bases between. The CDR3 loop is CASTRGDYGYTF. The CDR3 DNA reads TGTGCCAGCACCCGCGGGGACTATGGCTACACCTTC.

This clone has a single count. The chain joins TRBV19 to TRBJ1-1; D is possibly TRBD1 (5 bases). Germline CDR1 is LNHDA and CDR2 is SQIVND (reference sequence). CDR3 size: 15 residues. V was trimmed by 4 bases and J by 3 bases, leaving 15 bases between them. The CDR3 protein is CASSTHFWGDTEAFF. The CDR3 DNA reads TGTGCCAGTAGTACCCATTTTTGGGGCGACACTGAAGCTTTCTTT. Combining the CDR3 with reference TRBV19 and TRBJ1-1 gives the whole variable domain DGGITQSPKYLFRKEGQNVTLSCEQNLNHDAMYWYRQDPGQGLRLIYYSQIVNDFQKGDIAEGYSVSREKKESFPLTVTSAQKNPTAFYLCASSTHFWGDTEAFFGQGTRLTVV.

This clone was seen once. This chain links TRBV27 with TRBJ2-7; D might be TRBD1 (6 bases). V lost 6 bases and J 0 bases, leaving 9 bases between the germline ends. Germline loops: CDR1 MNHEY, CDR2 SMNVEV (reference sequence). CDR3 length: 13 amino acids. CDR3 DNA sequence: TGTGCCAGCAGCTTACAGGGCTCCTACGAGCAGTACTTC. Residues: CASSLQGSYEQYF.

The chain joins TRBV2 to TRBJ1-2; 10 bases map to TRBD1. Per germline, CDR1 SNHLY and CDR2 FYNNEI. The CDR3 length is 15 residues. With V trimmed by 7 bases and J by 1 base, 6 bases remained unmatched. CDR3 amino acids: CASTSWDRGNYGYTF. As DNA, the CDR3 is TGTGCCAGCACCTCTTGGGACAGGGGTAACTATGGCTACACCTTC.